Listed here are 25 T cell receptor beta chains from one sample, sequenced in a study of radiation and T cells in renal cell carcinoma. Data came from immunoSEQ multiplex PCR; TCRdb stores just in-frame clones and leaves some out. The sample yields 25,000 or so clones, around 57% seen once. Treatment noted: treatment-naive control, cytoreductive nephrectomy. Sequencing used tumor tissue, obtained from a patient whose treatment was nephrectomy without radiotherapy. These receptor sequences come from a human donor with renal cell carcinoma.

The chain uses TRBV6-5 and TRBJ2-5; 7 bases align to TRBD2. Trimming at V came to 4 bases and at J to 2 bases, leaving 10 bases not matched to a gene. The CDR3 length is 16 residues. Per germline, CDR1 MNHEY and CDR2 SVGAGI. The CDR3 loop is CASSSWGRAEQETQYF. In DNA form, the CDR3 reads TGTGCCAGCAGTTCCTGGGGGAGGGCCGAACAAGAGACCCAGTACTTC.

This chain links TRBV5-4 with TRBJ1-1; 8 bases match TRBD1. Germline values: CDR1 SGHNT, CDR2 YYREEE (reference sequence). With V trimmed by 4 bases and J by 7 bases, 6 bases remained unmatched. CDR3 length: 13 residues. CDR3 nucleotides: TGTGCCAGCAGCCTACAGGGGGAGGGTGAAGCTTTCTTT. This gives the protein CASSLQGEGEAFF.

J is TRBJ1-4 and V is TRBV27, with a possible D match to TRBD1 (5 bases). V was shortened by 1 base and J by 8 bases, with 20 bases between the two germline ends. Per the germline V gene, CDR1 is MNHEY and CDR2 is SMNVEV (reference sequence). This CDR3 comprises 17 residues. The CDR3 DNA follows: TGTGCCAGCAGTTTATATAGGGTGAGGAGGGGAGGGGAAAAACTGTTTTTT. This sequence encodes CASSLYRVRRGGEKLFF.

J is TRBJ1-6 and V is TRBV7-9, with a weak D call TRBD1 (5 bases). Deletions cut 0 bases from V and 9 bases from J, with 9 bases between. This CDR3 is built from 14 residues. Germline V lookup: CDR1 SEHNR, CDR2 FQNEAQ (reference sequence). The DNA for the CDR3 is TGTGCCAGCAGCTTAGCGGGACCGGCTTCACCCCTCCACTTT. Its protein is CASSLAGPASPLHF.

The chain links TRBV11-2 to TRBJ2-7; D is unclear. The length of the CDR3 is 11 residues. Germline assignment: CDR1 SGHAT and CDR2 FQNNGV. V was shortened by 5 bases and J by 3 bases, with 5 bases between the two germline ends. The CDR3 DNA follows: TGTGCCAGCAGCACCAACTACGAGCAGTACTTC. It is translated as CASSTNYEQYF.

This clone is labeled as medium-sized. The chain carries TRBV7-6 and TRBJ2-7, with 10 positions matching TRBD1. CDR3 size: 13 residues. After removal of 5 bases from V and 7 bases from J, the junction contained 5 bases not matched to a gene. CDR1 and CDR2 from the germline V gene are SGHVS and FNYEAQ. The CDR3 coding sequence is TGTGCCAGCAGCGGCAGGACAGGGGGGGAGCAGTACTTC. Translating gives CASSGRTGGEQYF.

V and J are TRBV5-1 and TRBJ2-3, with TRBD2 matching 11 bases. This CDR3 has 17 amino acids. V lost 3 bases and J lost 0; bases outside the gene matches: 6. Germline V gene data show CDR1 as SGHRS and CDR2 as YFSETQ. CDR3 residues: CASSSKRLAGSTDTQYF. Written as DNA, the CDR3 is TGCGCCAGCAGCTCGAAACGACTAGCGGGGAGCACAGATACGCAGTATTTT.

This clone occurred a few times. Other DNA sequences from this sample encode an identical CDR3 as well. The gene calls are TRBV7-3 and TRBJ2-3, with D maybe TRBD1 (5 bases). Germline lookup yields CDR1 SGHTA and CDR2 FQGTGA. The CDR3 consists of 16 residues. Trimming shortened V by 1 base and J by 0 bases, and 11 bases separated the two germline ends. The CDR3 sequence is CASSLIGRGSTDTQYF. CDR3 nucleotide sequence: TGTGCCAGCAGCTTAATTGGTAGGGGTAGCACAGATACGCAGTATTTT. Using reference TRBV7-3 and TRBJ2-3 for the parts outside the CDR3, the full variable domain is GAGVSQTPSNKVTEKGKYVELRCDPISGHTALYWYRQSLGQGPEFLIYFQGTGAADDSGLPNDRFFAVRPEGSVSTLKIQRTERGDSAVYLCASSLIGRGSTDTQYFGPGTRLTVL.

The V call is TRBV19, the J call TRBJ2-1; D is undetermined. CDR3 length: 15 residues. The V gene lost 3 bases and the J gene lost 4 bases, with 13 bases spanning the gap. Germline V lookup: CDR1 LNHDA, CDR2 SQIVND (reference sequence). CDR3 region: CASSIAGPGYNEQFF. CDR3 coding DNA: TGTGCCAGTAGTATCGCTGGCCCCGGATACAATGAGCAGTTCTTC.

The chain has TRBV5-4 and TRBJ2-7; the D gene is possibly TRBD2 (5 bases). The CDR3 contains 16 residues. The germline gives CDR1 SGHNT, CDR2 YYREEE (reference sequence). V was trimmed by 4 bases and J by 1 base, leaving 18 bases between them. CDR3 coding DNA: TGTGCCAGCAGCAGCGGACCGGGGTTTTGGTCCTACGAGCAGTACTTC. Its translation: CASSSGPGFWSYEQYF.

The chain recombines TRBV7-8 with TRBJ2-7; a weak D match, TRBD1 (5 bases). Trimming removed 0 bases from V and 5 bases from J, with 11 bases in between. This CDR3 spans 14 amino acids. The germline V gene encodes CDR1 SGHVS and CDR2 FQNEAQ. DNA for the CDR3: TGTGCCAGCAGCTTAGCTAGGACACAGAACGAGCAGTACTTC. This encodes CASSLARTQNEQYF. The full variable domain, rest sourced from reference TRBV7-8 and TRBJ2-7, is GAGVSQSPRYKVAKRGQDVALRCDPISGHVSLFWYQQALGQGPEFLTYFQNEAQLDKSGLPSDRFFAERPEGSVSTLKIQRTQQEDSAVYLCASSLARTQNEQYFGPGTRLTVT.

This clone was seen only once. This chain connects TRBV5-4 to TRBJ1-3; D unresolved. Trimming took off 3 bases at V and 2 bases at J, with 6 bases between the two ends. Germline values: CDR1 SGHNT, CDR2 YYREEE (reference sequence). CDR3 length equals 13 residues. CDR3 bases: TGTGCCAGCAGCTCCTCGCCTGGAAACACCATATATTTT. Its protein product is CASSSSPGNTIYF.

The chain uses TRBV29-1 and TRBJ2-2; perhaps TRBD2 as D (5 bases). This CDR3 has 12 amino acids. V dropped 7 bases and J dropped 7 bases, with 13 bases sitting between them. Looked up from germline, CDR1 is SQVTM and CDR2 is ANQGSEA. The CDR3 DNA reads as TGCAGCGCCCGAGGGATCGGCGGGGAGCTGTTTTTT. Translated, it gives CSARGIGGELFF.

V gene TRBV2 combines with J gene TRBJ2-2; D not resolved. CDR1 is SNHLY and CDR2 is FYNNEI in the germline V gene. This CDR3 has 14 residues. V was trimmed by 7 bases and J by 4 bases, leaving 13 bases between them. The CDR3 DNA reads as TGTGCCAGCATGCTCGCGGCCCTCACCGGGGAGCTGTTTTTT. It codes for CASMLAALTGELFF.

The chain uses TRBV11-1 and TRBJ2-7; 7 bases are a match to TRBD1. J gave up 1 base and V 3 bases, and 3 bases lay outside the gene matches. The CDR3 length is 14 residues. Germline assignment: CDR1 SGHAT and CDR2 FQDESV (reference sequence). CDR3 protein: CASSFRDRSYEQYF. In DNA, the CDR3 is TGTGCCAGCAGCTTCCGGGACAGATCCTACGAGCAGTACTTC.

The V gene is TRBV15, the J gene TRBJ2-1, with TRBD2 as a possible D gene (7 bases). V was shortened by 0 bases and J by 9 bases, with 18 bases between the two germline ends. CDR3 length: 16 amino acids. CDR1 is LNHNV and CDR2 is YYDKDF in the germline V gene (reference sequence). The CDR3 bases are TGTGCCACCAGCAGAGATCGAGTGGGGGGGCCTGGTGAGCAGTTCTTC. Its translation: CATSRDRVGGPGEQFF. Full variable domain (remainder filled in from reference TRBV15 and TRBJ2-1): DAMVIQNPRYQVTQFGKPVTLSCSQTLNHNVMYWYQQKSSQAPKLLFHYYDKDFNNEADTPDNFQSRRPNTSFCFLDIRSPGLGDTAMYLCATSRDRVGGPGEQFFGPGTRLTVL.

This chain uses TRBV11-3 with TRBJ2-5; TRBD1 matches at 9 bases. V was clipped by 1 base and J by 5 bases; unmatched bases: 5. The germline gives CDR1 SGHNT, CDR2 YENEEA. The CDR3 sequence is 15 residues long. The CDR3 DNA reads TGTGCCAGCAGCTTAGGACAGGGGGTGGGGGAGACCCAGTACTTC. It encodes CASSLGQGVGETQYF.

The chain recombines TRBV6-1 with TRBJ1-2; TRBD1 matches at 7 bases. V trimming: 6 bases; J trimming: 7 bases; junction bases outside the gene matches: 17. The CDR3 runs to 16 residues. Per the germline V gene, CDR1 is MNHNS and CDR2 is SASEGT. The CDR3 here is CASSENPDRPRGGYTF. The CDR3 DNA follows: TGTGCCAGCAGCGAAAACCCGGACAGGCCACGGGGTGGCTACACCTTC.

The chain recombines TRBV5-5 with TRBJ2-7; TRBD1 aligns across 9 bases. The CDR3 is 16 residues long. CDR1 SGHKS and CDR2 YYEKEE come from the germline V gene (reference sequence). J gave up 7 bases and V 0 bases, and 11 bases lay outside the gene matches. The DNA for the CDR3 is TGTGCCAGCAGCTTGGGGGCCGGGACAGGGCTGCGGGAGCAGTACTTC. This codes for CASSLGAGTGLREQYF.

This clone was detected only a few times. The identical CDR3 is also encoded by other nucleotide sequences in the sample. The chain is built from TRBV18 and TRBJ1-2, with D possibly matching TRBD1 (5 bases). The germline V and J ends were trimmed by 2 bases and 4 bases, with 8 bases remaining between them. There are 13 residues in the CDR3. Germline V gene data show CDR1 as KGHSH and CDR2 as LQKENI. The CDR3 sequence is CASSPDSLYGYTF. The CDR3 DNA sequence: TGTGCCAGCTCACCAGACAGTCTCTATGGCTACACCTTC. The full variable domain, completed using reference TRBV18 and TRBJ1-2, is NAGVMQNPRHLVRRRGQEARLRCSPMKGHSHVYWYRQLPEEGLKFMVYLQKENIIDESGMPKERFSAEFPKEGPSILRIQQVVRGDSAAYFCASSPDSLYGYTFGSGTRLTVV.

This clone showed up many times. The rearrangement joins TRBV7-8 to TRBJ1-5, with D perhaps matching TRBD1 (6 bases). Germline-derived CDR1 and CDR2 are SGHVS and FQNEAQ. CDR3 size: 14 residues. V lost 1 base and J lost 5, with 9 bases in between. CDR3 protein: CASSLEQGYQPQHF. In nucleotides, the CDR3 is TGTGCCAGCAGCTTAGAACAGGGCTATCAGCCCCAGCATTTT.

This sequence joins TRBV7-9 and TRBJ2-5; D not resolved. V was cut by 3 bases and J by 5 bases, with 7 bases left in between. CDR3 length: 12 residues. CDR1 SEHNR and CDR2 FQNEAQ come from the germline V gene (reference sequence). The CDR3 spells CASSLVSETQYF. The CDR3 DNA reads as TGTGCCAGCAGCTTGGTCTCTGAGACCCAGTACTTC. The whole variable domain, remainder taken from reference TRBV7-9 and TRBJ2-5, is DTGVSQNPRHKITKRGQNVTFRCDPISEHNRLYWYRQTLGQGPEFLTYFQNEAQLEKSRLLSDRFSAERPKGSFSTLEIQRTEQGDSAMYLCASSLVSETQYFGPGTRLLVL.

The CDR3 sequence: CASRGQGLVVNGYTF. In DNA form, the CDR3 reads TGTGCCAGCAGGGGACAGGGTCTAGTAGTCAATGGCTACACCTTC. The gene calls are TRBV27 and TRBJ1-2; 9 bases match TRBD1. CDR3 length: 15 amino acids. Germline V gives CDR1 MNHEY, CDR2 SMNVEV (reference sequence). After removal of 6 bases from V and 6 bases from J, the junction contained 11 bases not matched to a gene.

This clone ranks as large. The chain is built from TRBV19 and TRBJ1-1, with a tentative D call TRBD1 (5 bases). From germline, CDR1 is LNHDA and CDR2 SQIVND (reference sequence). There are 12 residues in the CDR3. Trimming removed 7 bases at V and 7 bases at J, with 13 bases between. CDR3: CASNIGTGEAFF. The DNA for the CDR3 is TGTGCCAGTAATATTGGGACCGGTGAAGCTTTCTTT.

This clone occurred a few times. The genes are TRBV14 and TRBJ2-3, with a tentative D call TRBD1 (6 bases). CDR3 length: 14 residues. In germline, CDR1 is SGHDN, CDR2 FVKESK. V lost 4 bases and J 9 bases, leaving 17 bases between the germline ends. The CDR3 is CASSPQAGQRTQYF. The DNA for the CDR3 is TGTGCCAGCAGCCCTCAAGCCGGACAGAGGACGCAGTATTTT.